This T cell receptor beta chain is drawn from a study of blood T cell repertoires in COVID-19. Looking at the study overall: Both acute and convalescent COVID-19 samples were obtained from the United States, Italy and Spain. The analysed material was cDNA or gDNA that came from T cells, B-cell-depleted T cells, or PBMCs.

In the original analysis: Reference gene primers were amplified, and this amplification served to estimate nucleated cell counts. Using immunoSEQ multiplex PCR, the repertoire was profiled, and TCRdb retains in-frame clones only, with some absent. Clonal size and the V and J genes are those of that table, whereas D and trimming came from the DNA. The data show about 280,000 clones, around nine tenths seen once. The sample consisted of peripheral blood. This TCR derives from a man aged 45-65 years with acute or convalescent COVID-19.

CDR3 region: CASLSTGTGGNTEAFF. DNA for the CDR3: TGTGCCAGCCTGTCGACCGGGACAGGGGGGAACACTGAAGCTTTCTTT. The genes are TRBV19 and TRBJ1-1; 11 bases are shared with TRBD1. The CDR3 loop spans 16 amino acids. Germline V gene data show CDR1 as LNHDA and CDR2 as SQIVND (reference sequence). The junction had 10 bases not matched to a gene; V was cut back by 9 bases and J by 1 base.